Below are 10 T cell receptor beta chains sequenced from a single sample in a study of metastatic and nonmetastatic thyroid tumors. Every patient underwent thyroid surgery untreated. TCRdb redid the clone calls on the PCR reads using MiXCR. The sample includes roughly 30,000 clones, about 3.9% of them seen just once. The source material was blood. These receptors were taken from a male donor with papillary thyroid cancer or a benign thyroid nodule (not recorded which). Some clones in this sample may be carry-over from other donors' samples.

This clone was found many times. The rearrangement joins TRBV4-3 to TRBJ1-2; D ambiguous. This CDR3 spans 14 amino acids. The V gene's germline CDR1 is LGHNA and CDR2 YSLEER. V lost 0 bases and J lost 4, with 9 bases in between. CDR3 in DNA: TGCGCCAGCAGCCAAGAATTTGAGGTCTATGGCTACACCTTC. It encodes CASSQEFEVYGYTF.

This clone was detected ten times or more. This sequence joins TRBV5-6 and TRBJ2-7, with D uncertain. V was clipped by 0 bases and J by 5 bases, with 3 bases between them. This CDR3 has 11 amino acids. The germline gives CDR1 SGHDT, CDR2 YYEEEE. The DNA for the CDR3 is TGTGCCAGCAGCTTGGCCCACGAGCAGTACTTC. Its protein product is CASSLAHEQYF.

Regarding this clone: The junction differs from germline at one of its ends, possibly a read error. Other DNA sequences in this sample translate to the same CDR3. This rearrangement joins TRBV20-1 to TRBJ2-2; 7 bases agree with TRBD2. Per the germline V gene, CDR1 is DFQATT and CDR2 is SNEGSKA (reference sequence). The CDR3 totals 14 residues. The CDR3 here is CSARGGGHTGELFF. CDR3 sequence (DNA): TGCAGTGCTAGAGGGGGGGGTCACACCGGTGAGCTGTTTTTT.

The chain recombines TRBV10-3 with TRBJ2-1; 9 bases align to TRBD2. This CDR3 spans 14 amino acids. V lost 0 bases to trimming and J lost 8 bases; unmatched junction nucleotides: 2. Germline lookup yields CDR1 ENHRY and CDR2 SYGVKD. This CDR3 reads CAISESAGGYEQFF. For the CDR3, the DNA is TGTGCCATCAGTGAGTCGGCGGGAGGGTATGAGCAGTTCTTC.

The chain links TRBV4-1 to TRBJ1-2; D is unresolved. The V and J ends lost 0 bases and 7 bases respectively, with 15 bases between them. Germline V gene lookup returns CDR1 MGHRA and CDR2 YSYEKL. The CDR3 contains 15 residues. In nucleotides, the CDR3 is TGCGCCAGCAGCCAAGATCCGTCCGCCGTCGGTGGCTACACCTTC. Its protein is CASSQDPSAVGGYTF.

This rearrangement joins TRBV6-1 to TRBJ2-3; TRBD2 aligns across 8 bases. Germline V gives CDR1 MNHNS, CDR2 SASEGT. This CDR3 is built from 15 residues. With 7 bases clipped from V and 9 bases from J, the junction kept 15 bases outside the gene matches. The CDR3 loop reads CASNVRAGEEETQYF. CDR3 DNA: TGTGCCAGCAATGTTAGAGCGGGAGAAGAAGAAACGCAGTATTTT.

This chain uses TRBV7-2 with TRBJ2-6, with 8 bases identical to TRBD2. Germline loops: CDR1 SGHTA, CDR2 FQGNSA. CDR3 length: 14 residues. The J segment lost 4 bases and the V segment lost 7 bases, leaving 3 bases of the junction unmatched. CDR3 nucleotide sequence: TGTGCCAGCACGCGGGAGGCCGGGGCCAACGTCCTGACTTTC. Its protein is CASTREAGANVLTF.

Worth noting for this clone: One junction end disagrees with the germline gene, perhaps due to a read error. The chain employs TRBV20-1 and TRBJ2-3; the match to TRBD2 covers 11 bases. Germline V lookup: CDR1 DFQATT, CDR2 SNEGSKA (reference sequence). The CDR3 covers 17 residues. CDR3 in DNA: TGCAGTGCCCCCGGGAGTTTAGCGGGGGGGAGCACGGATACGCAGTATTTT. This sequence encodes CSAPGSLAGGSTDTQYF.

The CDR3 protein is CASSLYGRASYNEQFF. CDR3 DNA sequence: TGTGCCAGCAGCCTTTATGGGCGGGCCTCCTACAATGAGCAGTTCTTC. The chain joins TRBV7-2 to TRBJ2-1, with D tentatively TRBD2 (5 bases). CDR3 length: 16 amino acids. Germline V gene data show CDR1 as SGHTA and CDR2 as FQGNSA. V was pared by 5 bases and J by 0 bases, with 14 bases between.

The V and J genes are TRBV28 and TRBJ2-7; 7 nucleotides line up with TRBD2. Germline V lookup: CDR1 MDHEN, CDR2 SYDVKM. CDR3 length: 13 residues. With 5 bases clipped from V and 10 bases from J, the junction kept 11 bases outside the gene matches. The CDR3 reads CASSRGEAPYQYF. The CDR3 region has the DNA TGTGCCAGCAGTCGGGGGGAGGCCCCCTACCAGTACTTC.